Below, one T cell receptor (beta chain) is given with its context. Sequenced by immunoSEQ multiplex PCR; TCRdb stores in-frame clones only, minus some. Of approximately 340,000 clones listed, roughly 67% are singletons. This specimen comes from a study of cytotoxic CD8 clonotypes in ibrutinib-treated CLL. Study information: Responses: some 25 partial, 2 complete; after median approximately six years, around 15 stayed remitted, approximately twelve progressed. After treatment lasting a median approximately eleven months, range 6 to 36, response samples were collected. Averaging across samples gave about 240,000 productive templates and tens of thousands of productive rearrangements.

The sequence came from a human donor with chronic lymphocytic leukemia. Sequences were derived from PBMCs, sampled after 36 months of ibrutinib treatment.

CDR3 amino acids: CSVEFRDRGYEQYF. Here the CDR3 DNA reads TGCAGCGTTGAATTCCGGGACAGGGGTTATGAGCAGTACTTC. The V gene is TRBV29-1, the J gene TRBJ2-7, with TRBD1 matching over 10 bases. V gave up 2 bases and J gave up 7 bases; unmatched junction bases: 8. CDR1 is SQVTM, CDR2 ANQGSEA, per germline. The CDR3 is made up of 14 amino acids.